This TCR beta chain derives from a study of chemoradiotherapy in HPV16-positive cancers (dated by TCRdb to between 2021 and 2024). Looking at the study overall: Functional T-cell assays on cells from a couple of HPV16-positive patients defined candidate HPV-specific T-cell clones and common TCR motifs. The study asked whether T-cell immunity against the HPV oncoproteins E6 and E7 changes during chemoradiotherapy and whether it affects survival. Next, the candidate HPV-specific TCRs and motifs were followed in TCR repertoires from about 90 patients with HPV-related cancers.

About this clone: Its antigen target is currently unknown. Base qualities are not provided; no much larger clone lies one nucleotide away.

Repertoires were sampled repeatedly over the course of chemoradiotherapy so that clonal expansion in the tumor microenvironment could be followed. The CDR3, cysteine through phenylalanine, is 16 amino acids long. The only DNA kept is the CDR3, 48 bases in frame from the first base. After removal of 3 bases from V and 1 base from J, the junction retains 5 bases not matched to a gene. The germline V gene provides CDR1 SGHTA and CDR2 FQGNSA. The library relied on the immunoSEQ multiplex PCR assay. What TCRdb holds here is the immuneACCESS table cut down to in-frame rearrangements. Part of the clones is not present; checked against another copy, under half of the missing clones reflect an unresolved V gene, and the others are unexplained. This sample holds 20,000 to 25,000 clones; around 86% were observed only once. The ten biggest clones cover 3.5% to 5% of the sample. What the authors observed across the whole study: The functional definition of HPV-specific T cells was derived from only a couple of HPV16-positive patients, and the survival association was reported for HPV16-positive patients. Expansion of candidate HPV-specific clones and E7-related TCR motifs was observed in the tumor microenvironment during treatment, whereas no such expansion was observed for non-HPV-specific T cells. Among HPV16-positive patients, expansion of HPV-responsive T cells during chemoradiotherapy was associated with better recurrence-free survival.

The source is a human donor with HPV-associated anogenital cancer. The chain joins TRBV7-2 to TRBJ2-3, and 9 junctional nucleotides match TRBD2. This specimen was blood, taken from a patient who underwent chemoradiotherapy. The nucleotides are TGTGCCAGCAGCTTCCTTAGCGGGGGACGCACAGATACGCAGTATTTT. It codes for CASSFLSGGRTDTQYF.